This TCR beta chain was sequenced for a study of T cell changes during pregnancy in multiple sclerosis. Using immunoSEQ multiplex PCR, the repertoire was profiled, and TCRdb retains in-frame clones only, with some absent. Among tens of thousands of clones listed, about 94% were seen once. This CDR3 is built from 14 residues. This TCR was recovered from a female donor with multiple sclerosis, enrolled in a pregnancy study. V usage is TRBV21-1 and J usage is TRBJ1-3. TRBV21-1 is tagged as a pseudogene. The sample here was peripheral blood, taken in the third trimester of pregnancy. The CDR3 DNA sequence: TGTGCCAGCAGCAAAGATTGTTATGGAAACACCATATATTTT. Its protein product is CASSKDCYGNTIYF.